Following are 18 T cell receptor beta chains from one sample sequenced in a study of blood T cells in healthy people across ages. With a J-beta primer mix and a sample-barcoded 5' primer, a second PCR ran about 7 to 11 cycles. TCRdb passed the 5' RACE reads through MiXCR, listing each CDR3 protein once. The sample includes 650,000 to 800,000 distinct CDR3 sequences, under 65% of them seen just once. What was sequenced was blood. These receptors all stem from a woman older than 75 in good health.

V gene TRBV3-1 combines with J gene TRBJ1-2; D remains unclear. Germline V gene data show CDR1 as LGHDT and CDR2 as YNNKEL (reference sequence). Between the trimmed V and J ends, which lost 2 bases and 3 bases, there was a span of 10 bases. The CDR3 has 14 amino acids. The CDR3 DNA follows: TGTGCCAGCAGCCAAAAGTTGGGATACTATGGCTACACCTTC. This translates into CASSQKLGYYGYTF.

The table lists this clonotype with a few counts. In DNA, the CDR3 is TGTGCCAGCAGTGACGGGGGATCGTGGGAAAAACTGTTTTTT. This codes for CASSDGGSWEKLFF. The chain links TRBV2 to TRBJ1-4; TRBD1 is a possible D gene (5 bases). CDR1 and CDR2 (germline): SNHLY, FYNNEI. The CDR3 length is 14 residues. Trimming took 3 bases from V and 8 from J, leaving 13 bases between them.

V and J are TRBV10-1 and TRBJ2-4; D is unclear. Germline lookup yields CDR1 WNHNN and CDR2 SYGVQD (reference sequence). The CDR3 has 13 residues. V lost 0 bases, J lost 13 bases, and 13 bases lay in between. CDR3 coding DNA: TGCGCCAGCAGTGAGTCGCCCGATGGTGAGCAGTACTTC. Protein sequence: CASSESPDGEQYF.

The chain is built from TRBV20-1 and TRBJ2-5; D uncertain. CDR3 size: 11 residues. Per germline, CDR1 DFQATT and CDR2 SNEGSKA (reference sequence). Deletions cut 4 bases from V and 3 bases from J, with 6 bases between. The CDR3 loop reads CSAIEEETQYF. The DNA of the CDR3 is TGCAGTGCTATCGAGGAAGAGACCCAGTACTTC.

In the case of this clonotype: A much larger clone differs by one base, so this may be a read error. The chain uses TRBV25-1 and TRBJ2-7; D not certain. Looked up from germline, CDR1 is MGHDK and CDR2 is SYGVNS. The CDR3 contains 16 residues. The CDR3, as DNA: TGTGCCAGCAGTTCGCGGACCGCGAGGAGCTCCCACGAGCAGTACTTC. Its translation: CASSSRTARSSHEQYF.

This clonotype showed up just a few times. The chain has TRBV20-1 and TRBJ2-7, with 11 bases identical to TRBD2. The CDR3 has 15 amino acids. The germline V gene encodes CDR1 DFQATT and CDR2 SNEGSKA (reference sequence). The V segment lost 2 bases and the J segment 3 bases; nucleotides outside the gene matches: 6. CDR3 bases: TGCAGTGCTAGATCAGCTAGCGGGGGGATCTACGAGCAGTACTTC. This encodes CSARSASGGIYEQYF.

This clonotype was seen just once. The V call is TRBV30, the J call TRBJ2-1, with 7 bases matching TRBD1. The CDR3 is 13 residues long. V lost 3 bases and J lost 8; bases outside the gene matches: 7. From germline, CDR1 is GTSNPN and CDR2 SVGIG (reference sequence). CDR3 in DNA: TGTGCCTGGAGAATACAGGGGTCCGATGAGCAGTTCTTC. Encoded protein: CAWRIQGSDEQFF.

This chain connects TRBV20-1 to TRBJ2-6; the match to TRBD2 covers 9 bases. V was pared by 5 bases and J by 0 bases, with 8 bases of the junction left unmatched. This CDR3 contains 17 residues. CDR1 DFQATT and CDR2 SNEGSKA come from the germline V gene (reference sequence). Here the CDR3 DNA reads TGCAGTGCTCCCCCGGGACTAGCTTACTCTGGGGCCAACGTCCTGACTTTC. This translates into CSAPPGLAYSGANVLTF.

The chain carries TRBV29-1 and TRBJ1-2, with no clear D. The germline V gene encodes CDR1 SQVTM and CDR2 ANQGSEA. This CDR3 contains 16 residues. V lost 3 bases and J 4 bases, leaving 21 bases between the germline ends. CDR3 in DNA: TGCAGCGTTGACAAGCGCGGCGGAGGCCCTGGCTATGGCTACACCTTC. This encodes CSVDKRGGGPGYGYTF.

V gene TRBV5-1 combines with J gene TRBJ2-5; D is tentatively TRBD1 or TRBD2 (5 bases each). Trimming took off 3 bases at V and 2 bases at J, with 14 bases between the two ends. This CDR3 is built from 15 residues. Germline V gene data show CDR1 as SGHRS and CDR2 as YFSETQ. CDR3 in amino acids: CASSSEAGTQETQYF. DNA of the CDR3: TGCGCCAGCAGCTCAGAAGCTGGGACGCAAGAGACCCAGTACTTC.

The chain recombines TRBV27 with TRBJ1-5; 9 bases fit TRBD1. J was trimmed by 9 bases and V by 6 bases; bases with no gene match: 15. In germline, CDR1 is MNHEY, CDR2 SMNVEV (reference sequence). This CDR3 contains 16 residues. DNA of the CDR3: TGTGCCAGCAGCCCCTTAAGTACAGGGGGCATTGGGCCCCAGCATTTT. Protein sequence: CASSPLSTGGIGPQHF.

At least ten counts were recorded for this clonotype. The chain combines TRBV20-1 with TRBJ1-5; a weak D match, TRBD1 (5 bases). In germline, CDR1 is DFQATT, CDR2 SNEGSKA (reference sequence). This CDR3 comprises 16 residues. V was clipped by 6 bases and J by 4 bases, with 22 bases between them. CDR3 sequence (DNA): TGCAGTGCCTGCCAGGCGGGACGGATTCTTAATCAGCCCCAGCATTTT. Translated: CSACQAGRILNQPQHF.

V gene TRBV6-6 combines with J gene TRBJ1-2, with 8 bases lining up with TRBD1. V lost 6 bases and J lost 2; bases outside the gene matches: 5. Per the germline V gene, CDR1 is MNHNY and CDR2 is SVGAGI (reference sequence). The CDR3 has 14 residues. The CDR3 reads CASSPRTGNYGYTF. The CDR3 bases are TGTGCCAGCAGCCCCAGGACAGGGAACTATGGCTACACCTTC.

At least ten counts were recorded for this clonotype. This sequence joins TRBV15 and TRBJ2-1, with TRBD2 matching over 7 bases. In germline, CDR1 is LNHNV, CDR2 YYDKDF (reference sequence). This CDR3 contains 16 residues. Losses at the gene ends were 3 bases for V and 6 bases for J; bases not matched to a gene: 11. CDR3 coding DNA: TGTGCCACCAGCAGCGCCACTAGCGTTCCGGCCAATGAGCAGTTCTTC. This sequence encodes CATSSATSVPANEQFF.

This clonotype was detected a few times. CDR3 amino acids: CASSLTWTDPTYEQYF. CDR3 nucleotide sequence: TGTGCCAGCAGCTTAACCTGGACAGACCCCACCTACGAGCAGTACTTC. The chain carries TRBV7-3 and TRBJ2-7; D perhaps matches TRBD1 (6 bases). Deletions cut 0 bases from V and 2 bases from J, with 14 bases between. The germline CDR1 and CDR2 sequences are SGHTA and FQGTGA. This CDR3 has 16 residues.

Note on this clonotype: A read error may explain this, as a much larger clone is one base away. This chain links TRBV6-5 with TRBJ1-1; D gene uncertain. Germline CDR1 MNHEY, CDR2 SVGAGI. This CDR3 contains 13 residues. V lost 6 bases and J 3 bases, leaving 11 bases between the germline ends. In DNA, the CDR3 is TGTGCCAGCAGCCCCCTGGTGGACACTGAAGCTTTCTTT. As protein: CASSPLVDTEAFF.

This clonotype showed up many times. The rearrangement uses TRBV4-1 and TRBJ2-7; D possibly corresponds to TRBD1 (5 bases). The V gene lost 0 bases and the J gene lost 1 base, with 16 bases spanning the gap. Germline CDR1 is MGHRA and CDR2 is YSYEKL. The CDR3 covers 17 residues. The CDR3 DNA is TGCGCCAGCAGCCAAGACCCATCAGGGCTACTATCCTACGAGCAGTACTTC. Protein: CASSQDPSGLLSYEQYF.

V gene TRBV9 combines with J gene TRBJ1-6; TRBD1 matches at 7 bases. The V and J ends lost 4 bases and 4 bases, in that order; junction bases with no gene match: 2. The V gene's germline CDR1 is SGDLS and CDR2 YYNGEE. CDR3 length: 14 amino acids. The chain's CDR3 is CASSTGQYNSPLHF. DNA for the CDR3: TGTGCCAGCAGCACGGGACAGTATAATTCACCCCTCCACTTT.